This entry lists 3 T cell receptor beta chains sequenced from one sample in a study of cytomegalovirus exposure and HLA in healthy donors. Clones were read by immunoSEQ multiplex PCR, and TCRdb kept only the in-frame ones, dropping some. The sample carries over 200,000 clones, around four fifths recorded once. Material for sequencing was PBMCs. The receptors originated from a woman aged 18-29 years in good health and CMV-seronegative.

The CDR3 loop reads CASNIHGTDTQYF. Here the CDR3 DNA reads TGTGCCAGCAATATTCACGGCACAGATACGCAGTATTTT. The chain is built from TRBV2 and TRBJ2-3; D unclear. This CDR3 region has 13 residues. Germline V gives CDR1 SNHLY, CDR2 FYNNEI. Trimming took off 7 bases at V and 1 base at J, with 9 bases between the two ends.

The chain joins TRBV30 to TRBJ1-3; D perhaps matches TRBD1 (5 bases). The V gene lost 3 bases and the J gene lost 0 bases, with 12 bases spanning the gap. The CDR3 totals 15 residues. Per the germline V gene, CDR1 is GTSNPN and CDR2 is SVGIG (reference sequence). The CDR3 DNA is TGTGCCTGGAGCCCCCGGGGGAGCTCTGGAAACACCATATATTTT. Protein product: CAWSPRGSSGNTIYF.

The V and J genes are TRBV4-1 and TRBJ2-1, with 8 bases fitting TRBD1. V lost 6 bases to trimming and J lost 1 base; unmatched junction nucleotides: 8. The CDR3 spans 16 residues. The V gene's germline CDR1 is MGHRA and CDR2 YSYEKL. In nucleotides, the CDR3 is TGCGCCAGCAGACCCGACAGGGGACCATCCTACAATGAGCAGTTCTTC. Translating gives CASRPDRGPSYNEQFF.